The 21 T cell receptor beta chains in this list originate from one sample, sequenced in a study of CD8+ T cells in alopecia areata. As the sequencing template, cDNA was produced by extracting RNA and reverse transcribing it. Clones were sequenced by immunoSEQ multiplex PCR, and TCRdb holds only the in-frame ones, with some missing. The profile shows more than 140,000 clones, approximately 90% of them singletons. The treatment: oral pan-JAK inhibitor, 5-10 mg twice daily. Sequenced here: CD8+ T cells sorted from blood, sampled at week 4, from a patient treated with tofacitinib. Receptors originate from a human donor with alopecia areata.

Points on this clone: Other DNA sequences in the same sample also yield this CDR3. V gene TRBV19 combines with J gene TRBJ1-1, with D unclear. With 1 base removed from V and 5 bases from J, the gap between germline ends came to 2 bases. The CDR3 length is 11 residues. Germline V CDR1 and CDR2: LNHDA, SQIVND (reference sequence). The CDR3 bases are TGTGCCAGTAGTATAGGTACTGAAGCTTTCTTT. Its translation is CASSIGTEAFF.

V is TRBV9 and J is TRBJ2-7; D might be TRBD1 (6 bases). Germline V lookup: CDR1 SGDLS, CDR2 YYNGEE. V was clipped by 1 base and J by 7 bases, with 18 bases between them. This CDR3 contains 15 residues. Written as DNA, the CDR3 is TGTGCCAGCAGCGTATTAGGTAGCCAAGGGGGAGAGCAGTACTTC. It translates to CASSVLGSQGGEQYF.

The chain has TRBV10-2 and TRBJ2-7; 7 nucleotides line up with TRBD1. The V gene's germline CDR1 is WSHSY and CDR2 SAAADI. CDR3 size: 12 residues. V lost 8 bases to trimming and J lost 2 bases; unmatched junction nucleotides: 3. The CDR3 is CASQTGAYEQYF. CDR3 DNA sequence: TGCGCCAGCCAAACAGGGGCCTACGAGCAGTACTTC.

Only a few counts were recorded for this clone. This rearrangement joins TRBV12-5 to TRBJ2-5; unclear D gene. The germline V gene has CDR1 LGHNT and CDR2 FRNRAP. The CDR3 covers 16 residues. Trimming pared 3 bases from V and 4 bases from J, leaving 18 bases between. As DNA, the CDR3 is TGTGCTAGTGGTTTCATATACGACGAGAACGGAGAGACCCAGTACTTC. This gives the protein CASGFIYDENGETQYF.

J is TRBJ2-3 and V is TRBV30, with D maybe TRBD1 (7 bases). Per the germline V gene, CDR1 is GTSNPN and CDR2 is SVGIG (reference sequence). The V gene lost 8 bases and the J gene lost 5 bases, with 14 bases spanning the gap. The CDR3 has 12 residues. The CDR3 protein is CARIRGVDTQYF. CDR3 nucleotides: TGTGCCCGCATCAGGGGGGTAGATACGCAGTATTTT. Complete variable domain (other parts from reference TRBV30 and TRBJ2-3): SQTIHQWPATLVQPVGSPLSLECTVEGTSNPNLYWYRQAAGRGLQLLFYSVGIGQISSEVPQNLSASRPQDRQFILSSKKLLLSDSGFYLCARIRGVDTQYFGPGTRLTVL.

This clone was counted once. A read error may produce the germline difference seen at one junction end. Other DNA sequences in this specimen translate into the identical CDR3. The V and J genes are TRBV5-4 and TRBJ2-7, with D hard to call. Germline V lookup: CDR1 SGHNT, CDR2 YYREEE (reference sequence). This CDR3 region has 12 residues. The CDR3 spells CASSLDGYEQYF. The CDR3 DNA is TGTGCCAGCAGTTTGGATGGCTACGAGCAGTACTTC.

CDR3 amino acids: CSVEPTGVGGYTF. The CDR3 DNA reads as TGCAGCGTTGAACCTACAGGGGTCGGGGGCTACACCTTC. The chain joins TRBV29-1 to TRBJ1-2; 7 bases match TRBD1. The germline CDR1 and CDR2 sequences are SQVTM and ANQGSEA. V shed 2 bases, J shed 8 bases, and the junction held 8 bases outside the gene matches. The CDR3 extends over 13 amino acids.

This sequence joins TRBV2 and TRBJ2-1; D may be TRBD2 (5 bases). This CDR3 comprises 15 residues. V was trimmed by 7 bases and J by 2 bases, leaving 15 bases between them. In germline, CDR1 is SNHLY, CDR2 FYNNEI. For the CDR3, the DNA is TGTGCCAGCACTCTGGACTTCGGCCCCTACAATGAGCAGTTCTTC. It yields the protein CASTLDFGPYNEQFF.

This clone has a single count. The chain uses TRBV27 and TRBJ1-5; D uncertain. Germline CDR1 is MNHEY and CDR2 is SMNVEV (reference sequence). Between the trimmed V and J ends, which lost 5 bases and 5 bases, there was a span of 10 bases. The CDR3 totals 13 residues. CDR3 in amino acids: CASSIWEDQPQHF. DNA of the CDR3: TGTGCCAGCAGTATCTGGGAGGATCAGCCCCAGCATTTT.

The chain combines TRBV5-1 with TRBJ2-1; D is perhaps TRBD2 (5 bases). V lost 0 bases and J 9 bases, leaving 16 bases between the germline ends. This CDR3 has 15 amino acids. Looked up from germline, CDR1 is SGHRS and CDR2 is YFSETQ. CDR3 DNA: TGCGCCAGCAGCTTGGATGGCAGTTGGAGCGGTGAGCAGTTCTTC. Amino acid sequence: CASSLDGSWSGEQFF.

This chain connects TRBV27 to TRBJ2-7; 7 bases align to TRBD2. Germline V CDR1 and CDR2: MNHEY, SMNVEV (reference sequence). This CDR3 region has 16 residues. V trimming: 0 bases; J trimming: 1 base; junction bases outside the gene matches: 6. This CDR3 is CASSLSGGLASYEQYF. For the CDR3, the DNA is TGTGCCAGCAGTTTATCGGGAGGGCTAGCGTCCTACGAGCAGTACTTC.

Only a few counts were recorded for this clone. The chain uses TRBV5-1 and TRBJ2-7; a weak D match, TRBD2 (5 bases). The CDR3 is 15 residues long. Germline values: CDR1 SGHRS, CDR2 YFSETQ. The germline V and J ends were trimmed by 1 base and 5 bases, with 16 bases remaining between them. The CDR3 loop is CASSLSGVKGDEQYF. The DNA of the CDR3 is TGCGCCAGCAGCTTGTCCGGGGTAAAAGGAGACGAGCAGTACTTC.

The chain is built from TRBV7-2 and TRBJ2-1; TRBD2 agrees at 11 bases. Germline assignment: CDR1 SGHTA and CDR2 FQGNSA. V was clipped by 4 bases and J by 4 bases; unmatched bases: 3. This CDR3 is 15 amino acids long. The CDR3 DNA is TGTGCCAGCAGCTACCTAGCGGGGGGATACAATGAGCAGTTCTTC. It translates to CASSYLAGGYNEQFF.

The V gene is TRBV29-1, the J gene TRBJ2-7; 8 bases agree with TRBD1. This CDR3 has 12 residues. The V gene end was trimmed by 5 bases and the J gene end by 5 bases; junction bases not matched to a gene: 5. CDR1 SQVTM and CDR2 ANQGSEA come from the germline V gene. As DNA, the CDR3 is TGCAGCGTTCTTGGACAGGGCCACGAGCAGTACTTC. Encoded protein: CSVLGQGHEQYF.

The chain uses TRBV30 and TRBJ2-7, with D possibly being TRBD1 (6 bases). CDR1 and CDR2 (germline): GTSNPN, SVGIG (reference sequence). The CDR3 spans 13 residues. Between the trimmed V and J ends, which lost 0 bases and 2 bases, there was a span of 8 bases. For the CDR3, the DNA is TGTGCCTGGAGTGTAAAGGGGGCCTACGAGCAGTACTTC. It specifies CAWSVKGAYEQYF.

The V call is TRBV4-1, the J call TRBJ2-1, with 10 positions matching TRBD2. Germline loops: CDR1 MGHRA, CDR2 YSYEKL. V was clipped by 0 bases and J by 8 bases; unmatched bases: 10. There are 17 residues in the CDR3. In DNA form, the CDR3 reads TGCGCCAGCAGCCAAGATGGAGCGGGAGGGCCGATGGATGAGCAGTTCTTC. Its translation is CASSQDGAGGPMDEQFF.

This clone was seen more than once but under ten times. The chain employs TRBV5-1 and TRBJ2-7; no clear D gene. The CDR3 runs to 16 residues. V lost 0 bases, J lost 2 bases, and 15 bases lay in between. Germline values: CDR1 SGHRS, CDR2 YFSETQ. In DNA form, the CDR3 reads TGCGCCAGCAGCTTGGCCGGATCAGTAGGTGCCTACGAGCAGTACTTC. Amino acids: CASSLAGSVGAYEQYF.

The chain carries TRBV6-5 and TRBJ1-1; no clear D. This CDR3 comprises 13 residues. Trimming shortened V by 7 bases and J by 3 bases, and 12 bases separated the two germline ends. Germline loops: CDR1 MNHEY, CDR2 SVGAGI. The CDR3 loop reads CASTPSPYTEAFF. The CDR3 nucleotides read TGTGCCAGCACCCCCTCCCCCTACACTGAAGCTTTCTTT.

This clone turned up a few times. This chain links TRBV4-1 with TRBJ2-1, with TRBD2 as a possible D gene (6 bases). The CDR3 runs 13 residues. Looked up from germline, CDR1 is MGHRA and CDR2 is YSYEKL. V was cut by 3 bases and J by 7 bases, with 10 bases left in between. This CDR3 is CASSHGTLNEQFF. As DNA, the CDR3 is TGCGCCAGCAGCCATGGGACTTTAAATGAGCAGTTCTTC.

This clone came up a few times. The rearrangement joins TRBV29-1 to TRBJ2-7; D is ambiguous. Germline loops: CDR1 SQVTM, CDR2 ANQGSEA. Trimming stripped 4 bases from V and 3 bases from J, with 7 bases between. The CDR3 is 11 amino acids. The CDR3 sequence: CSVGADYEQYF. The CDR3 DNA sequence: TGCAGCGTTGGGGCGGACTACGAGCAGTACTTC.

V is TRBV9 and J is TRBJ1-3; D remains unclear. V shed 3 bases and J shed 3 bases, with 7 bases lying between them. This CDR3 is built from 13 residues. Germline assignment: CDR1 SGDLS and CDR2 YYNGEE. Written as DNA, the CDR3 is TGTGCCAGCAGCGACGGGGATGGAAACACCATATATTTT. Protein product: CASSDGDGNTIYF. Full variable domain (missing parts from reference TRBV9 and TRBJ1-3): DSGVTQTPKHLITATGQRVTLRCSPRSGDLSVYWYQQSLDQGLQFLIQYYNGEERAKGNILERFSAQQFPDLHSELNLSSLELGDSALYFCASSDGDGNTIYFGEGSWLTVV.